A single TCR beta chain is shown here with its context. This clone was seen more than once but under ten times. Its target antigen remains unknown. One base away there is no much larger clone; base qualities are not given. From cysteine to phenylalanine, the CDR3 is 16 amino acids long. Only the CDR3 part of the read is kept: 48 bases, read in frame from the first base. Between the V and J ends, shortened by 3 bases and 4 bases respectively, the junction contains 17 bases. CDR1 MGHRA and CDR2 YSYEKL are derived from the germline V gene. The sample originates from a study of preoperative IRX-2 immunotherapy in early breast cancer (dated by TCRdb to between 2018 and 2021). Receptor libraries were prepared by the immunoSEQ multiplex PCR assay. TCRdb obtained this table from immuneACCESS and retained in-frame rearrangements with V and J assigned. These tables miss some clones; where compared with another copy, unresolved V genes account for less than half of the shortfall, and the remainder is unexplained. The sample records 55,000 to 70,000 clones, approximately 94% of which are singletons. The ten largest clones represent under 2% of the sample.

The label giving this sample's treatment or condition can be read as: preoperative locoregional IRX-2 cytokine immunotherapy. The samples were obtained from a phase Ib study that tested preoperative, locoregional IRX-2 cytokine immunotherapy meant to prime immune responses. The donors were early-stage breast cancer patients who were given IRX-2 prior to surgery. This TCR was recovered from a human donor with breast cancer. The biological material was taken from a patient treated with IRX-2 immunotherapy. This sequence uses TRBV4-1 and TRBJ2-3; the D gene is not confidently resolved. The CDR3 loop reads CASSHSTYSRADTQYF. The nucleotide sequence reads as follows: TGCGCCAGCAGCCATTCTACGTACTCACGGGCAGATACGCAGTATTTT.